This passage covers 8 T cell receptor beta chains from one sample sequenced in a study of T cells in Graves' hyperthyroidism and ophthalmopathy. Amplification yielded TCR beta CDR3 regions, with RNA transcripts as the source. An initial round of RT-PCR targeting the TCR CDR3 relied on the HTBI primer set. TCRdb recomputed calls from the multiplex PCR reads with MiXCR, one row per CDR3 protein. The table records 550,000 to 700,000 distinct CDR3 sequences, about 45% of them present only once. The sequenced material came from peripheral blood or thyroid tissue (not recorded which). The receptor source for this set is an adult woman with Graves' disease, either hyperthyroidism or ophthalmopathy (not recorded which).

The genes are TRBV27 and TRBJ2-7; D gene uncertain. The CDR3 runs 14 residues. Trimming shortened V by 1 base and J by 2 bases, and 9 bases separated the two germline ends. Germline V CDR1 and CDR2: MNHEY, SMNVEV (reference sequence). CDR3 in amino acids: CASSLWSGPYEQYF. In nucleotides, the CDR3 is TGTGCCAGCAGTTTATGGTCAGGCCCCTACGAGCAGTACTTC.

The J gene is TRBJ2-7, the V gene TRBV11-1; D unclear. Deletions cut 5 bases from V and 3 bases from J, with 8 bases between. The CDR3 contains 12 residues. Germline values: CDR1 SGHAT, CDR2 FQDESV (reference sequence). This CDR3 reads CASSTNNYEQYF. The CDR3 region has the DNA TGTGCCAGCAGCACGAACAACTACGAGCAGTACTTC.

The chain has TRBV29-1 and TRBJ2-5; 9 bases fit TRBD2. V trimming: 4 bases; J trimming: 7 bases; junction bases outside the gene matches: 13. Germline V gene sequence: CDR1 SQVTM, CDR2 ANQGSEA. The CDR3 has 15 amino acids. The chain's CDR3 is CSVASGTGPVGTQYF. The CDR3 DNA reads TGCAGCGTTGCTAGCGGGACGGGCCCGGTTGGGACCCAGTACTTC.

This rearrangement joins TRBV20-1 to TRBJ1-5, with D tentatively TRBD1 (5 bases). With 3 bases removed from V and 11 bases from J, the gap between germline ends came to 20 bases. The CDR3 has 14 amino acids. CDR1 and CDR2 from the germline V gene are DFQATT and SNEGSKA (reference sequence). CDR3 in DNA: TGCAGTGCTAGGAGACAGAACGCTCAAGAGACCCAGCATTTT. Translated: CSARRQNAQETQHF.

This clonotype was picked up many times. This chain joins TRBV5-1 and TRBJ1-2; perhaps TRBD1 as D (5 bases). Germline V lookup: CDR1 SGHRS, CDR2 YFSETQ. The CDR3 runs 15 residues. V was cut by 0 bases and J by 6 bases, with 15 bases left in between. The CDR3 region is CASSLDARSTDGYTF. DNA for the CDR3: TGCGCCAGCAGCTTGGATGCGCGGTCGACAGATGGCTACACCTTC.

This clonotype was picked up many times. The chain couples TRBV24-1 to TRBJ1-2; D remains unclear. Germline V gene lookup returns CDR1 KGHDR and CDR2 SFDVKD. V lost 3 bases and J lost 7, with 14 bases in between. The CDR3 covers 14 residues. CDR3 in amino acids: CATSDMTRMGGYTF. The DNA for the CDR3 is TGTGCCACCAGTGATATGACGAGGATGGGTGGCTACACCTTC.

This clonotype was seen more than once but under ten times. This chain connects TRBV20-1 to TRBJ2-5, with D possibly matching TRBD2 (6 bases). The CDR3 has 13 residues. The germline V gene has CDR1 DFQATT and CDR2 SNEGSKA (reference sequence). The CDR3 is CSVEVAVQETQYF. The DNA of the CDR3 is TGCAGCGTTGAAGTAGCGGTTCAAGAGACCCAGTACTTC.

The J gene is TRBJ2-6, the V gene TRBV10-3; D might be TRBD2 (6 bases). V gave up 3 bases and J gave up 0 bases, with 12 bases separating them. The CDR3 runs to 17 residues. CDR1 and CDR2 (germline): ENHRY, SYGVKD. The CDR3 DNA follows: TGTGCCATCAGTGAAGGGACTCCGAGCTCTGGGGCCAACGTCCTGACTTTC. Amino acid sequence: CAISEGTPSSGANVLTF.